The next 18 T cell receptor beta chains were all read from a single sample in a study of shared clonotypes between healthy human individuals. Profiling relied on immunoSEQ multiplex PCR, and the TCRdb table lists in-frame clones only, not all of them. This table has roughly 2.2 million clones, around 93% appearing once. Sequencing was done on a sample of naive CD4+ T cells from PBMCs. Documented subset: CD45RA+ positively selected. These receptors came from a man between 18 and 29 years old in good health. Some clones in this sample may be carry-over from other donors' samples.

This chain connects TRBV7-9 to TRBJ2-3; 11 nucleotides line up with TRBD2. J was trimmed by 9 bases and V by 5 bases; bases with no gene match: 7. The CDR3 totals 14 residues. Germline V gives CDR1 SEHNR, CDR2 FQNEAQ (reference sequence). The CDR3 region is CASSPPGTSGTQYF. CDR3 bases: TGTGCCAGCAGCCCTCCCGGGACTAGCGGAACGCAGTATTTT.

The chain uses TRBV28 and TRBJ2-7; the D call may be TRBD1 or TRBD2 (6 bases each). Germline V gene data show CDR1 as MDHEN and CDR2 as SYDVKM. Trimming left V 6 bases short and J 0 bases short, with 18 bases between. The CDR3 is 16 amino acids. CDR3 sequence: CASSLGGLDSSYEQYF. The CDR3 DNA is TGTGCCAGCAGCCTCGGGGGCTTGGACAGCTCCTACGAGCAGTACTTC.

The chain uses TRBV28 and TRBJ1-3; no clear D. Trimming took 8 bases from V and 4 from J, leaving 15 bases between them. This CDR3 spans 14 amino acids. Germline V gene lookup returns CDR1 MDHEN and CDR2 SYDVKM. CDR3 DNA sequence: TGTGCCAGCTCTACGAGGGTAACCGGAAACACCATATATTTT. This gives the protein CASSTRVTGNTIYF.

The chain is built from TRBV19 and TRBJ2-2; 11 bases align to TRBD1. The trim removed 5 bases at V and 4 bases at J, leaving 6 bases unmatched. The CDR3 loop spans 16 amino acids. The germline V gene encodes CDR1 LNHDA and CDR2 SQIVND (reference sequence). The CDR3 reads CASSGGQGAGTGELFF. CDR3 bases: TGTGCCAGTAGTGGCGGACAGGGGGCGGGCACCGGGGAGCTGTTTTTT. Full variable domain (remainder filled in from reference TRBV19 and TRBJ2-2): DGGITQSPKYLFRKEGQNVTLSCEQNLNHDAMYWYRQDPGQGLRLIYYSQIVNDFQKGDIAEGYSVSREKKESFPLTVTSAQKNPTAFYLCASSGGQGAGTGELFFGEGSRLTVL.

The chain is built from TRBV6-6 and TRBJ1-5, with 10 positions matching TRBD1. The CDR3 is 14 amino acids. CDR1 and CDR2 from the germline V gene are MNHNY and SVGAGI (reference sequence). The trim removed 10 bases at V and 2 bases at J, leaving 5 bases unmatched. Written as DNA, the CDR3 is TGTGCCACGTCAGGGACAGGGGGCAATCAGCCCCAGCATTTT. This translates into CATSGTGGNQPQHF.

Points on this clone: Other DNA sequences in the sample encode the same CDR3. The chain carries TRBV5-1 and TRBJ2-5, with 8 nucleotides matching TRBD2. After removal of 4 bases from V and 5 bases from J, the junction contained 4 bases not matched to a gene. CDR3 length: 13 amino acids. The germline CDR1 and CDR2 sequences are SGHRS and YFSETQ. The CDR3 sequence is CASSREGQETQYF. The CDR3 region has the DNA TGCGCCAGCAGCCGGGAGGGCCAGGAGACCCAGTACTTC.

The chain couples TRBV5-8 to TRBJ2-7, with D maybe TRBD2 (5 bases). V was cut by 4 bases and J by 6 bases, with 11 bases left in between. Germline-derived CDR1 and CDR2 are SGHTS and YDEGEE. CDR3 length equals 12 residues. CDR3 bases: TGTGCCAGCAGCGCCCTAGCCTCCGAGCAGTACTTC. This gives the protein CASSALASEQYF.

This chain links TRBV20-1 with TRBJ1-4; D is unresolved. Trimming took 6 bases from V and 5 from J, leaving 4 bases between them. CDR3 size: 10 residues. The germline gives CDR1 DFQATT, CDR2 SNEGSKA (reference sequence). The CDR3 here is CSAPNEKLFF. CDR3 sequence (DNA): TGCAGTGCCCCGAATGAAAAACTGTTTTTT.

This chain uses TRBV5-1 with TRBJ2-6, with 8 bases that match TRBD1. This CDR3 spans 18 amino acids. Germline V gene lookup returns CDR1 SGHRS and CDR2 YFSETQ. The V and J ends lost 2 bases and 2 bases, in that order; junction bases with no gene match: 9. The CDR3 loop reads CASSFSPMDRAGANVLTF. As DNA, the CDR3 is TGCGCCAGCAGCTTTAGCCCGATGGACAGGGCTGGGGCCAACGTCCTGACTTTC.

The CDR3 here is CASSSPPRQGHQRGQYF. The CDR3, as DNA: TGTGCCAGCAGCTCCCCCCCGAGACAGGGGCATCAACGGGGGCAGTATTTT. The chain employs TRBV11-2 and TRBJ2-3, with 8 bases fitting TRBD1. In germline, CDR1 is SGHAT, CDR2 FQNNGV. V dropped 4 bases and J dropped 11; count of bases not matched to a gene: 20. The CDR3 consists of 17 residues. Complete variable domain (other parts from reference TRBV11-2 and TRBJ2-3): EAGVAQSPRYKIIEKRQSVAFWCNPISGHATLYWYQQILGQGPKLLIQFQNNGVVDDSQLPKDRFSAERLKGVDSTLKIQPAKLEDSAVYLCASSSPPRQGHQRGQYFGPGTRLTVL.

CDR3 region: CASITGTDEKLFF. The CDR3 DNA sequence: TGTGCCAGCATAACAGGGACAGATGAAAAACTGTTTTTT. The V call is TRBV21-1, the J call TRBJ1-4; the table assigns TRBD1, which was not confirmed against the DNA. TRBV21-1 is a pseudogene locus. This CDR3 is 13 amino acids long.

V is TRBV19 and J is TRBJ1-4; no reliable D call. V was shortened by 5 bases and J by 4 bases, with 14 bases between the two germline ends. Germline V lookup: CDR1 LNHDA, CDR2 SQIVND (reference sequence). This CDR3 is 15 amino acids long. The CDR3 region is CASSVRTVDNEKLFF. The CDR3 DNA is TGTGCCAGTAGTGTCAGGACGGTCGATAATGAAAAACTGTTTTTT.

V gene TRBV10-3 combines with J gene TRBJ1-2; unclear D gene. Trimming shortened V by 4 bases and J by 7 bases, and 13 bases separated the two germline ends. CDR1 and CDR2 from the germline V gene are ENHRY and SYGVKD. The CDR3 is 13 amino acids. The CDR3 spells CAISGMVKTGYTF. DNA of the CDR3: TGTGCCATCAGTGGGATGGTCAAAACTGGCTACACCTTC.

V gene TRBV19 combines with J gene TRBJ1-1; the match to TRBD1 covers 7 bases. This CDR3 spans 15 amino acids. Trimming cost V 1 base and J 1 base; bases outside gene matches: 3. From germline, CDR1 is LNHDA and CDR2 SQIVND (reference sequence). The CDR3, as DNA: TGTGCCAGTAGTATAGGGGGACAGAAGAACACTGAAGCTTTCTTT. Its translation is CASSIGGQKNTEAFF. Looking up the rest from reference TRBV19 and TRBJ1-1 gives the full variable domain: DGGITQSPKYLFRKEGQNVTLSCEQNLNHDAMYWYRQDPGQGLRLIYYSQIVNDFQKGDIAEGYSVSREKKESFPLTVTSAQKNPTAFYLCASSIGGQKNTEAFFGQGTRLTVV.

A note on this clone: Other nucleotide sequences in the sample specify the same CDR3. V gene TRBV2 combines with J gene TRBJ2-5; weak D call: TRBD1 (6 bases). CDR1 is SNHLY and CDR2 is FYNNEI in the germline V gene. V lost 3 bases to trimming and J lost 2 bases, with 10 bases between them. This CDR3 has 14 amino acids. The chain's CDR3 is CASSESTGQETQYF. The DNA for the CDR3 is TGTGCCAGCAGTGAGAGCACAGGGCAAGAGACCCAGTACTTC. Full variable domain (remainder filled in from reference TRBV2 and TRBJ2-5): EPEVTQTPSHQVTQMGQEVILRCVPISNHLYFYWYRQILGQKVEFLVSFYNNEISEKSEIFDDQFSVERPDGSNFTLKIRSTKLEDSAMYFCASSESTGQETQYFGPGTRLLVL.

The chain links TRBV28 to TRBJ2-7; TRBD1 agrees at 10 bases. Germline CDR1 MDHEN, CDR2 SYDVKM. The V segment lost 4 bases and the J segment 10 bases; nucleotides outside the gene matches: 10. The CDR3 has 14 residues. The CDR3 nucleotides are TGTGCCAGCAGTTCGCTGGGACAGGGGATTTCCCAGTACTTC. This encodes CASSSLGQGISQYF.

The chain employs TRBV2 and TRBJ2-1; tentatively, D is TRBD1 (5 bases). The germline V gene has CDR1 SNHLY and CDR2 FYNNEI. There are 13 residues in the CDR3. Trimming removed 5 bases from V and 11 bases from J, with 16 bases in between. CDR3 nucleotide sequence: TGTGCCAGCAGTTCGCAGACAGAAATAAAGCAGTTCTTC. Translation gives CASSSQTEIKQFF.

The chain carries TRBV7-9 and TRBJ1-4; perhaps TRBD1 as D (6 bases). Germline loops: CDR1 SEHNR, CDR2 FQNEAQ (reference sequence). V was shortened by 2 bases and J by 3 bases, with 10 bases between the two germline ends. CDR3 length: 15 residues. CDR3 amino acids: CASSLSGVSNEKLFF. CDR3 DNA: TGTGCCAGCAGCTTATCAGGGGTGTCTAATGAAAAACTGTTTTTT.